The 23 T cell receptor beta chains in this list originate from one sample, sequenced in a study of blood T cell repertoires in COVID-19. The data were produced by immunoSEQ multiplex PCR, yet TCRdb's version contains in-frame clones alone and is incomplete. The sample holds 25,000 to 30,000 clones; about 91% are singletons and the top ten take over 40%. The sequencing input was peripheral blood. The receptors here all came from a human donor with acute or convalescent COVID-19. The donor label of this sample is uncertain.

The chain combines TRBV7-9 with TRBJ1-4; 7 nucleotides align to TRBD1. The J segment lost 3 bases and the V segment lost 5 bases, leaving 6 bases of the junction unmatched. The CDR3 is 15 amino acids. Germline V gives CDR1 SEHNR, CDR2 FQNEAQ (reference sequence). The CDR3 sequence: CASSGDRVSNEKLFF. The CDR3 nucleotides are TGTGCCAGCAGCGGCGACAGGGTCTCTAATGAAAAACTGTTTTTT.

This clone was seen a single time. CDR3 loop: CASSERISPGTGELFF. CDR3 nucleotides: TGTGCCAGCAGCGAACGGATTAGTCCGGGGACCGGGGAGCTGTTTTTT. The J gene is TRBJ2-2, the V gene TRBV6-2 or TRBV6-3, with a tentative D call TRBD2 (5 bases). The V gene lost 6 bases and the J gene lost 5 bases, with 19 bases spanning the gap. The length of the CDR3 is 16 residues. CDR1 and CDR2 (germline): MNHEY, SVGEGT.

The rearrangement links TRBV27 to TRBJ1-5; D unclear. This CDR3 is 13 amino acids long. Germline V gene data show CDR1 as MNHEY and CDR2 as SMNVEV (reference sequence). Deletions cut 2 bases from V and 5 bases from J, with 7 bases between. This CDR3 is CASSLQEDQPQHF. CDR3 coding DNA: TGTGCCAGCAGTTTACAGGAGGATCAGCCCCAGCATTTT.

The CDR3 here is CASRSGDGANVLTF. CDR3 DNA: TGTGCCAGCAGGTCGGGTGATGGGGCCAACGTCCTGACTTTC. The chain employs TRBV6-5 and TRBJ2-6, with D hard to call. Germline V CDR1 and CDR2: MNHEY, SVGAGI. Trimming shortened V by 6 bases and J by 3 bases, and 9 bases separated the two germline ends. The CDR3 has 14 amino acids.

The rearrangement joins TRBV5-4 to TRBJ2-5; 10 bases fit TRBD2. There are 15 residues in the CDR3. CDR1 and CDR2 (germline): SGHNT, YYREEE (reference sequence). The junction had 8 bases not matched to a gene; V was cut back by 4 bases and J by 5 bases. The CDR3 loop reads CASSKGAGGGETQYF. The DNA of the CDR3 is TGTGCCAGCAGCAAGGGAGCGGGGGGGGGCGAGACCCAGTACTTC.

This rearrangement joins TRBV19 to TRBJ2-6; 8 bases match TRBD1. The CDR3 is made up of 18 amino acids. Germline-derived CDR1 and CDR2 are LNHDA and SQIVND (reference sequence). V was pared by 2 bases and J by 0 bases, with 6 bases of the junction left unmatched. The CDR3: CASSITGTGISGANVLTF. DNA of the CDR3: TGTGCCAGTAGTATAACCGGGACAGGTATCTCTGGGGCCAACGTCCTGACTTTC.

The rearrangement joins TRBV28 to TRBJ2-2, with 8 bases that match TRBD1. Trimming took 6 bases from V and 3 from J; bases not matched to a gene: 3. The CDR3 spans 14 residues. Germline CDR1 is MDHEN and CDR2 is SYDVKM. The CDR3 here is CASRTGQDTGELFF. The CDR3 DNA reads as TGTGCCAGCAGGACGGGACAGGACACCGGGGAGCTGTTTTTT.

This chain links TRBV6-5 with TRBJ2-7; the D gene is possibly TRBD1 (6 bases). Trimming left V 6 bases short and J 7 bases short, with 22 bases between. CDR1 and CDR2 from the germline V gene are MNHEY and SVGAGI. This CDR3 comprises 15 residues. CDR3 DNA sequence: TGTGCCAGCAGAAAGGGGCCAGGGGCCGGTTTGGAGCAGTACTTC. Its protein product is CASRKGPGAGLEQYF.

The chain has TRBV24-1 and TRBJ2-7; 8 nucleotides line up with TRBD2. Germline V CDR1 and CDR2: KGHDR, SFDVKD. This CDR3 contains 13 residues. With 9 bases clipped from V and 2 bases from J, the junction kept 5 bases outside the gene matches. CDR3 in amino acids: CATSAGGPYEQYF. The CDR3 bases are TGTGCCACCTCGGCGGGAGGCCCCTACGAGCAGTACTTC.

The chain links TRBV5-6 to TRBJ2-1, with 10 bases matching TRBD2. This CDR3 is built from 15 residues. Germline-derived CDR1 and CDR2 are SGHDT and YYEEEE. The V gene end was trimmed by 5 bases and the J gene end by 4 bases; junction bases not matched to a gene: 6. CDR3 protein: CASRRGTSVYNEQFF. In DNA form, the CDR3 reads TGTGCCAGCAGAAGGGGGACTAGCGTATACAATGAGCAGTTCTTC.

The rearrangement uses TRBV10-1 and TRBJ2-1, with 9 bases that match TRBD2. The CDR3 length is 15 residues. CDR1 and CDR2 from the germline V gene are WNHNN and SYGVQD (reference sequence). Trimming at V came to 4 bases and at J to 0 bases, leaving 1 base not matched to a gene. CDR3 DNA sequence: TGCGCCAGCAGTGTAGCGGGAGCCTCCTACAATGAGCAGTTCTTC. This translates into CASSVAGASYNEQFF.

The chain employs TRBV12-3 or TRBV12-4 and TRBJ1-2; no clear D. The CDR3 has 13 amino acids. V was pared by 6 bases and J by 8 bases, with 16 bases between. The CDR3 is CASRGGSFWGYTF. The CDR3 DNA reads TGTGCCAGCAGGGGAGGGAGTTTTTGGGGCTACACCTTC.

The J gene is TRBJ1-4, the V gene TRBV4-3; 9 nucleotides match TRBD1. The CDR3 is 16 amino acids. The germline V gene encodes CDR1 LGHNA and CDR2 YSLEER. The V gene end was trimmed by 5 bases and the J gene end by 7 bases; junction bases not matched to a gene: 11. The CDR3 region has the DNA TGCGCCAGCAGCTCTATTCCGGGACAGGGAGGTGAAAAACTGTTTTTT. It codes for CASSSIPGQGGEKLFF.

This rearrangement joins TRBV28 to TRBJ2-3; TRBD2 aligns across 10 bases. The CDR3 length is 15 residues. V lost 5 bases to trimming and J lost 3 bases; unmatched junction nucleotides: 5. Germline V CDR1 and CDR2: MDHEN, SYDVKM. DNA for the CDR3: TGTGCCAGCAGTCCCTTAGCGGGAGGAACAGATACGCAGTATTTT. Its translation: CASSPLAGGTDTQYF.

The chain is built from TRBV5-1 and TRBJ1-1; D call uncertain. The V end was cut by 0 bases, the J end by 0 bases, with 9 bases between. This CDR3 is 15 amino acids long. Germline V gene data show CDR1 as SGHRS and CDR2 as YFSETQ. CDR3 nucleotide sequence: TGCGCCAGCAGCTTGGATCTGGCAATGAACACTGAAGCTTTCTTT. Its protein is CASSLDLAMNTEAFF.

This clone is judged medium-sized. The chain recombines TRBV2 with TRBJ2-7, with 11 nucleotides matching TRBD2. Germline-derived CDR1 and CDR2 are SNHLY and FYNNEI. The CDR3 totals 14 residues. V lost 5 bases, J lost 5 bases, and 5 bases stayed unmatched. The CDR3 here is CASSTSGSFDEQYF. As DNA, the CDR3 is TGTGCCAGCAGTACTAGCGGGAGTTTCGACGAGCAGTACTTC. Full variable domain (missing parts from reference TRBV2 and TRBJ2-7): EPEVTQTPSHQVTQMGQEVILRCVPISNHLYFYWYRQILGQKVEFLVSFYNNEISEKSEIFDDQFSVERPDGSNFTLKIRSTKLEDSAMYFCASSTSGSFDEQYFGPGTRLTVT.

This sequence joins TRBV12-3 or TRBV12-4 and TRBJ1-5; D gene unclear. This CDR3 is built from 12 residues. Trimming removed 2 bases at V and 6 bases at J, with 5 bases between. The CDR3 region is CASSLISQPQHF. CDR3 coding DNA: TGTGCCAGCAGTTTAATATCTCAGCCCCAGCATTTT.

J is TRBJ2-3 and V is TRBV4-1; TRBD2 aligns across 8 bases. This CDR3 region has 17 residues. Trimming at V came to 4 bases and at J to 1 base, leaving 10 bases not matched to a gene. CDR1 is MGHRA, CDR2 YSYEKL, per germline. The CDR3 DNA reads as TGCGCCAGCAGCCCAACGGGGGGGGCCGGGGGCACAGATACGCAGTATTTT. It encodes CASSPTGGAGGTDTQYF.

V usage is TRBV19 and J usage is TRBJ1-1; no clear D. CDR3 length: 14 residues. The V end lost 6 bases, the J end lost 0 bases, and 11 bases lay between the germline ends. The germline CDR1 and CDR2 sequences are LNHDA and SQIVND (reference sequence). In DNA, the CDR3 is TGTGCCAGTAGGCACCCGAGGATGAACACTGAAGCTTTCTTT. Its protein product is CASRHPRMNTEAFF.

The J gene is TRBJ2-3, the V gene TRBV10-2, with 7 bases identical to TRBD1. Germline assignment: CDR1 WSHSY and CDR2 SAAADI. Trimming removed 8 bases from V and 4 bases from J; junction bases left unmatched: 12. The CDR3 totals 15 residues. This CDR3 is CASRRQGVAPDTQYF. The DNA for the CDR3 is TGCGCCAGCCGTAGACAGGGTGTGGCCCCAGATACGCAGTATTTT.

CDR3 coding DNA: TGTGCCAGCAGCTTGGGACAGGGAAATTTGGGTGGCTACACCTTC. Its translation is CASSLGQGNLGGYTF. The V and J genes are TRBV5-4 and TRBJ1-2, with 7 bases matching TRBD1. This CDR3 has 15 amino acids. V trimming: 0 bases; J trimming: 7 bases; junction bases outside the gene matches: 9. Germline loops: CDR1 SGHNT, CDR2 YYREEE (reference sequence).

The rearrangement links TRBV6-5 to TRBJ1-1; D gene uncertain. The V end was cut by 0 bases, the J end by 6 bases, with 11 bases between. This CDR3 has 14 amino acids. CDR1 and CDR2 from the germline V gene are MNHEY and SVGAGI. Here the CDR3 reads CASSYSHSLPEAFF. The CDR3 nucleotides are TGTGCCAGCAGTTACTCCCACAGTTTACCTGAAGCTTTCTTT.

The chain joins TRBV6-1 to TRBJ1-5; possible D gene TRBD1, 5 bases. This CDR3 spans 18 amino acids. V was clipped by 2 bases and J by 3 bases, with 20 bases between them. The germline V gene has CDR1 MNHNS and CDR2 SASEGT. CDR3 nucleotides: TGTGCCAGCAGTGAACGTTCAGGGCGATCCGTTGTCAATCAGCCCCAGCATTTT. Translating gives CASSERSGRSVVNQPQHF.